A selection of T cell receptor beta chains follows, all from one sample in a study of early T cells in non-severe SARS-CoV-2 infection. TCRdb itself ran the 5' RACE reads through MiXCR, one entry per CDR3 protein. The top ten clones hold 5.5% to 8% of a sample with about 34,000 distinct CDR3 sequences, 5.7% of them seen once. Sequencing was done on a sample of whole blood. The receptors originated from an adult who was a healthcare worker with PCR-confirmed SARS-CoV-2 infection or an uninfected control (not recorded which). Both conserved end residues are part of each CDR3. The order of the fields is clone size, V gene, J gene, D gene, CDR3 protein, CDR3 DNA. The D gene is left open where the match is weak. Not every row has a clone size; where given, it reads once, few, many or a size class.

few	TRBV7-2	TRBJ1-5	NA	CASSPYSQPQHF	TGTGCCAGCAGCCCCTATAGTCAGCCCCAGCATTTT
many	TRBV6-6	TRBJ1-1	NA	CATSIAGINTEAFF	TGTGCCACTTCAATTGCAGGGATAAACACTGAAGCTTTCTTT
few	TRBV7-2	TRBJ2-7	TRBD2	CASSLVAGGPDEQYF	TGTGCCAGCAGTTTGGTAGCGGGAGGGCCCGACGAGCAGTACTTC
medium-sized	TRBV20-1	TRBJ2-2	TRBD2	CSAREVGDTGELFF	TGCAGTGCACGGGAGGTTGGGGACACCGGGGAGCTGTTTTTT
many	TRBV28	TRBJ2-7	NA	CASSPEGSYYEQYF	TGTGCCAGCAGCCCAGAGGGATCATACTACGAGCAGTACTTC
NA	TRBV6-5	TRBJ1-5	NA	CASAARLNQPQHF	TGTGCCAGCGCCGCCAGACTCAATCAGCCCCAGCATTTT
NA	TRBV24-1	TRBJ2-2	NA	CATSGGSNTGELFF	TGTGCCACCAGTGGGGGATCGAACACCGGGGAGCTGTTTTTT
many	TRBV7-3	TRBJ2-7	NA	CASSLGGLLGVYEQYF	TGTGCCAGCAGCTTAGGTGGATTACTAGGGGTATACGAGCAGTACTTC
many	TRBV5-1	TRBJ1-1	TRBD1	CASSLTGEGNTEAFF	TGCGCCAGCAGCTTGACAGGGGAGGGGAACACTGAAGCTTTCTTT
NA	TRBV7-2	TRBJ2-5	NA	CASSLVGKETQYF	TGTGCCAGCAGCTTAGTCGGAAAAGAGACCCAGTACTTC
many	TRBV5-1	TRBJ1-3	TRBD1	CASSLDGQGSGNTIYF	TGCGCCAGCAGCTTGGACGGACAGGGTTCTGGAAACACCATATATTTT
many	TRBV10-3	TRBJ2-1	NA	CAIRGQGLGASGSNEQFF	TGTGCCATCAGGGGACAGGGCCTCGGCGCTAGCGGGAGCAATGAGCAGTTCTTC
few	TRBV6-1	TRBJ1-2	NA	CASSDNGRSNGYTF	TGTGCCAGCAGTGATAACGGCAGATCGAATGGCTACACCTTC
NA	TRBV3-1	TRBJ1-1	NA	CASTGSNTEAFF	TGTGCCAGCACTGGGTCGAACACTGAAGCTTTCTTT
NA	TRBV27	TRBJ2-7	NA	CASSLSSKQGRSEQYF	TGTGCCAGCAGTTTATCAAGCAAACAGGGAAGAAGCGAGCAGTACTTC
many	TRBV20-1	TRBJ2-7	NA	CSGRGYEQYF	TGCAGTGGGAGGGGGTACGAGCAGTACTTC
NA	TRBV7-6	TRBJ2-3	NA	CASSLEGSYTSTDTQYF	TGTGCCAGCAGCTTAGAAGGGTCATACACTAGCACAGATACGCAGTATTTT
many	TRBV5-1	TRBJ2-3	TRBD2	CASSLQAGGTDTQYF	TGCGCCAGCAGCTTGCAAGCGGGAGGCACAGATACGCAGTATTTT
NA	TRBV6-5	TRBJ2-1	TRBD2	CATRIIPAGEIYNEQFF	TGTGCCACCAGAATAATTCCCGCGGGAGAGATCTACAATGAGCAGTTCTTC
many	TRBV20-1	TRBJ1-6	NA	CSARARDSPLHF	TGCAGTGCTAGAGCTCGGGACTCACCCCTCCACTTT
few	TRBV20-1	TRBJ2-2	NA	CSARSTANTGELFF	TGCAGTGCTAGGTCGACAGCGAACACCGGGGAGCTGTTTTTT
many	TRBV28	TRBJ2-4	NA	CASSARLFPIGIQYF	TGTGCCAGCAGTGCCCGTCTCTTCCCTATCGGCATTCAGTACTTC
few	TRBV6-6	TRBJ2-5	NA	CASSYGVSQETQYF	TGTGCCAGCAGTTACGGGGTCAGCCAAGAGACCCAGTACTTC
NA	TRBV28	TRBJ2-7	NA	CASSGPGPSSYEQYF	TGTGCCAGCAGCGGTCCGGGCCCAAGCTCCTACGAGCAGTACTTC
many	TRBV15	TRBJ1-5	NA	CATSRDLGSNQPQHF	TGTGCCACCAGCAGAGATCTAGGGAGCAATCAGCCCCAGCATTTT
NA	TRBV11-2	TRBJ2-5	NA	CASSLGLRRQETQYF	TGTGCCAGCAGCCTGGGGTTAAGGCGCCAAGAGACCCAGTACTTC
few	TRBV5-4	TRBJ2-1	NA	CASRGFERHNEQFF	TGTGCCAGCAGGGGTTTTGAAAGACACAATGAGCAGTTCTTC
many	TRBV4-2	TRBJ1-5	NA	CASRQAGTNQPQHF	TGTGCCAGCAGGCAAGCAGGAACAAATCAGCCCCAGCATTTT
medium-sized	TRBV7-9	TRBJ1-2	TRBD1	CASSLDRFDYGYTF	TGTGCCAGCAGCTTGGACAGGTTTGACTATGGCTACACCTTC
NA	TRBV7-3	TRBJ1-1	NA	CASSLTRMTEAFF	TGTGCCAGCAGCTTAACTAGGATGACTGAAGCTTTCTTT